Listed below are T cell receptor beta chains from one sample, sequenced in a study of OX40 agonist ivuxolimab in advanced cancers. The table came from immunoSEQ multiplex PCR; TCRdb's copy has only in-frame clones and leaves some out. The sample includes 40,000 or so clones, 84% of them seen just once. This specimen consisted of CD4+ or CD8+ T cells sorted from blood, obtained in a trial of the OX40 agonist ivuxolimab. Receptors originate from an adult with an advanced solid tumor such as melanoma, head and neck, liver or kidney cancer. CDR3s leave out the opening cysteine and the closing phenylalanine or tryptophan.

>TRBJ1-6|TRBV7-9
ASSSDGYNSPLH
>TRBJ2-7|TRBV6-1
ASREGLGPSYEQY
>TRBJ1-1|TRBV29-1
SVEDGASAEAF
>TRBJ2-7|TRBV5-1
ASSLAREYEQY
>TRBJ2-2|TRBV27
ASTVLAGPLGGELF
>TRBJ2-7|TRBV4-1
ASSQVGTGEYEQY
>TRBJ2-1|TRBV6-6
ASIQDGGTPYVQF
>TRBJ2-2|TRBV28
ASNPTSGGNTGELF
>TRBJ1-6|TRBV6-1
ASSEDTGYNSPLH
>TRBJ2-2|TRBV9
ASSVAGTGELF
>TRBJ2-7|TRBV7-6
ASSVLEIYEQY
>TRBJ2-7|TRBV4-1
ASSQEGREYEQY
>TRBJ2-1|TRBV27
ASSLLLGEQF
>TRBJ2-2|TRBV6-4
ASSAKAGGRTGELF
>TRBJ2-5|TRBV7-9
ASTPGGPQETQY
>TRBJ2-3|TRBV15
ATSIRQGGTTDTQY
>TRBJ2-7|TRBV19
ASSMNYEQY
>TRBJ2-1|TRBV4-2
ASSQGDPYNEQF
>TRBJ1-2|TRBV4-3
ASSQDAGQNYGYT
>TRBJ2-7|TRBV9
ASSPRDGEREQY
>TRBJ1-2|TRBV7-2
ASSSDRGPVDGYT
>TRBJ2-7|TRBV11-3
ASSSGTKLYEQY
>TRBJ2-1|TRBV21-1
ASMERLAGVLSSYNEQF
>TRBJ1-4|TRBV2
ASLRFSNEKLF
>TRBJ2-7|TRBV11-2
ASSSWEGGSYEQY
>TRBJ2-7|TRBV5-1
ASTDLPGQGTYEQY
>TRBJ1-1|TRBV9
ASRWASDTEAF
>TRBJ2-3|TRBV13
ASSTEAERGGLDTQY
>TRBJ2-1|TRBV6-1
ASSTTRYNEQF
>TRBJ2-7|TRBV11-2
ASSLQVSYEQY
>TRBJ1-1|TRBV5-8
ASSSGQGYTEAF
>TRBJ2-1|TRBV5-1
ASSSRGSGGVEF
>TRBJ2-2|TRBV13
ASSSGDTGELF
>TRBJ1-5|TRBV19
ASSRKGYNQPQH
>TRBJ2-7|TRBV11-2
ASSLGTSGLYEQY
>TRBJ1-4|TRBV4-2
ASSQAKDRFNEKLF
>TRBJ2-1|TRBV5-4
ASSSLLEQF
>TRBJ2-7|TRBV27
ASSPRQGFEQY
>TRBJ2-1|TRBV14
ASSQDSNEQF
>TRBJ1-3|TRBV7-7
ASSLAMGGQGNTIY
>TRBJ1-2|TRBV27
ASSLSSSVGADYGYT
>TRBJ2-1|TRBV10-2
ASSAGTSGLYNEQF